One T cell receptor beta chain is described in this entry. The source of the sample is a study of blood T cell repertoires in COVID-19. Study as a whole: Material from acute and convalescent COVID-19 was sourced from the United States, Italy and Spain.

Source study methods: Researchers report that nucleated cell counts were estimated from reference gene primer amplification. Some clones are missing from TCRdb's copy, which holds only in-frame ones; the method was immunoSEQ multiplex PCR. V, J and clone size are those of that table, while D and trimming were read from the DNA. The data contain 200,000 to 300,000 clones, about 93% of them singletons. The length of the CDR3 is 16 residues. The germline V gene encodes CDR1 MNHEY and CDR2 SVGAGI. Trimming at V came to 0 bases and at J to 8 bases, leaving 12 bases not matched to a gene. The rearrangement uses TRBV6-5 and TRBJ1-2; TRBD1 agrees at 7 bases. The sequenced sample was peripheral blood. The receptor's source is a man aged 30 to 39 with COVID-19, enrolled during active disease. The CDR3 nucleotides read TGTGCCAGCAGTTACTCGAGACAGGGTAACAGGAGGGGCTACACCTTC. This translates into CASSYSRQGNRRGYTF.